The 12 T cell receptor beta chains presented below share a single source sample, sequenced in a study of blood T cell repertoires in COVID-19. Assay: immunoSEQ multiplex PCR; the TCRdb copy retains only in-frame clones and omits some. The data hold about 210,000 clones, with 88% observed a single time. Sequenced: peripheral blood. The receptors stem from a man aged 70-80 years with acute or convalescent COVID-19.

The genes are TRBV10-3 and TRBJ1-1; no clear D gene. V was cut by 10 bases and J by 1 base, with 7 bases left in between. Germline-derived CDR1 and CDR2 are ENHRY and SYGVKD. The CDR3 spans 11 residues. The CDR3 nucleotides read TGTGCCACCACAGAGAACACTGAAGCTTTCTTT. Protein product: CATTENTEAFF.

At least ten counts were recorded for this clone. This chain uses TRBV5-4 with TRBJ2-3; the match to TRBD2 covers 8 bases. Germline V CDR1 and CDR2: SGHNT, YYREEE (reference sequence). J gave up 3 bases and V 4 bases, and 7 bases lay outside the gene matches. This CDR3 is built from 15 residues. The CDR3 nucleotides are TGTGCCAGCAGCCCCGCGAGCGGGAGTACAGATACGCAGTATTTT. This codes for CASSPASGSTDTQYF.

V gene TRBV5-1 combines with J gene TRBJ2-7; possible D gene TRBD1, 6 bases. Germline V gives CDR1 SGHRS, CDR2 YFSETQ. V dropped 4 bases and J dropped 3 bases, with 14 bases sitting between them. This CDR3 comprises 14 residues. DNA of the CDR3: TGCGCCAGCAGCCTCCTAGGACAGAACTACGAGCAGTACTTC. Protein sequence: CASSLLGQNYEQYF.

This clone was detected once. The chain couples TRBV5-6 to TRBJ2-7, with 10 bases that match TRBD1. Trimming removed 2 bases from V and 5 bases from J; junction bases left unmatched: 7. This CDR3 spans 15 amino acids. Germline CDR1 is SGHDT and CDR2 is YYEEEE. The CDR3 sequence is CASSFTGTGDDEQYF. CDR3 coding DNA: TGTGCCAGCAGCTTTACAGGGACAGGGGACGACGAGCAGTACTTC.

Here the CDR3 reads CASAPSTGYYNEQFF. CDR3 coding DNA: TGTGCCAGCGCACCCTCGACTGGCTACTACAATGAGCAGTTCTTC. J is TRBJ2-1 and V is TRBV6-4; D remains ambiguous. Germline CDR1 MRHNA, CDR2 SNTAGT. CDR3 length: 15 residues. With 8 bases removed from V and 3 bases from J, the gap between germline ends came to 17 bases.

The chain combines TRBV2 with TRBJ2-7, with 7 bases that match TRBD2. Germline CDR1 SNHLY, CDR2 FYNNEI. J was trimmed by 2 bases and V by 5 bases; bases with no gene match: 3. This CDR3 has 13 amino acids. Written as DNA, the CDR3 is TGTGCCAGCAGTCCGGGACTACCCTACGAGCAGTACTTC. Translating it yields CASSPGLPYEQYF.

V usage is TRBV5-5 and J usage is TRBJ2-7; perhaps TRBD1 as D (6 bases). The ends were cut back, 1 base at V and 2 bases at J, with 16 bases in the middle. CDR1 and CDR2 from the germline V gene are SGHKS and YYEKEE (reference sequence). This CDR3 has 16 residues. CDR3 DNA: TGTGCCAGCAGCTTGTCTGGGACACTTACCACCTACGAGCAGTACTTC. Its translation is CASSLSGTLTTYEQYF.

Many counts were recorded for this clone. CDR3 region: CASSHPGDRSNQPQHF. CDR3 sequence (DNA): TGCGCCAGCAGTCACCCGGGGGATCGTAGCAATCAGCCCCAGCATTTT. The rearrangement joins TRBV23-1 to TRBJ1-5; possible D gene TRBD1, 5 bases. TRBV23-1 belongs to the ORF category, with a function that is uncertain. The CDR3 is 16 residues long. Trimming stripped 3 bases from V and 0 bases from J, with 12 bases between.

The chain recombines TRBV5-4 with TRBJ1-4, with 9 bases matching TRBD1. In germline, CDR1 is SGHNT, CDR2 YYREEE (reference sequence). CDR3 length: 15 residues. J gave up 6 bases and V 6 bases, and 9 bases lay outside the gene matches. The CDR3 DNA reads TGTGCCAGCACCTCGCGTACAGGGGGCGATGAAAAACTGTTTTTT. Translated, it gives CASTSRTGGDEKLFF.

This clone was detected only a few times. This chain connects TRBV28 to TRBJ1-6; a possible D gene is TRBD1 (5 bases). The germline V gene encodes CDR1 MDHEN and CDR2 SYDVKM. Trimming stripped 6 bases from V and 15 bases from J, with 15 bases between. The CDR3 runs 12 residues. The CDR3 DNA is TGTGCCAGCAGGGGCACAGGTTTAGGCCTCCACTTT. It is translated as CASRGTGLGLHF.

The chain employs TRBV4-2 and TRBJ2-2; no definite D call. Germline values: CDR1 LGHNA, CDR2 YNFKEQ. V was shortened by 1 base and J by 11 bases, with 14 bases between the two germline ends. The CDR3 is 14 residues long. CDR3 DNA: TGTGCCAGCAGCCAAGCAAGTTCATCACTTGAGCTGTTTTTT. This encodes CASSQASSSLELFF.

V and J are TRBV29-1 and TRBJ1-4; tentatively, D is TRBD1 (5 bases). V was cut by 6 bases and J by 1 base, with 12 bases left in between. CDR1 SQVTM and CDR2 ANQGSEA come from the germline V gene. The CDR3 covers 14 residues. The CDR3 spells CSVCGRGTNEKLFF. CDR3 bases: TGCAGCGTATGTGGGAGGGGAACTAATGAAAAACTGTTTTTT.